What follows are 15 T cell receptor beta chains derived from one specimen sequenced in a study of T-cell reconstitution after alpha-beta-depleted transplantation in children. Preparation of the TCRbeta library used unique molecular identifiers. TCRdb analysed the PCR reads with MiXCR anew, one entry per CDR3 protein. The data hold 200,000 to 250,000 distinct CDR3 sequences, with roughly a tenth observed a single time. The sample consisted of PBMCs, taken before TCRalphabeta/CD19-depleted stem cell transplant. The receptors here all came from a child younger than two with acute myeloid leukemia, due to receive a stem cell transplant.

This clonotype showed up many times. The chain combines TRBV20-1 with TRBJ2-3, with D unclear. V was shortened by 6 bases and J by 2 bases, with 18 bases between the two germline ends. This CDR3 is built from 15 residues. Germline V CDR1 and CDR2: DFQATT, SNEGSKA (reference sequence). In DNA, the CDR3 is TGCAGTGCAACCTTATCGCTTCGGCCCACAGATACGCAGTATTTT. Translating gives CSATLSLRPTDTQYF.

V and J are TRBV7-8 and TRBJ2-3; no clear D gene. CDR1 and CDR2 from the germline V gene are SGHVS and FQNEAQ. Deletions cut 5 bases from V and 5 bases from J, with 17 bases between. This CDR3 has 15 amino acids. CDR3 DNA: TGTGCCAGCAGCCGTCCCGGGCCAGGCAGAGATACGCAGTATTTT. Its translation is CASSRPGPGRDTQYF.

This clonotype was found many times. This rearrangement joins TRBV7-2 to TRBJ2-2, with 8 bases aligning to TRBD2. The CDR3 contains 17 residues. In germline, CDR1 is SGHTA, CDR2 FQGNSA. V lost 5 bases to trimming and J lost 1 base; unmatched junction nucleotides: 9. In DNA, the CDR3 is TGTGCCAGCAGCCCTAGGGGCGGGAGGTTGAACACCGGGGAGCTGTTTTTT. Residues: CASSPRGGRLNTGELFF.

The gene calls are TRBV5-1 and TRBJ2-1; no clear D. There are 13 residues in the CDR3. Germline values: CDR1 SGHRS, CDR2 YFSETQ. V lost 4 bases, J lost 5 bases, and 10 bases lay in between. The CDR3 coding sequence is TGCGCCAGCAGCCGGACGTGGAACAATGAGCAGTTCTTC. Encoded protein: CASSRTWNNEQFF.

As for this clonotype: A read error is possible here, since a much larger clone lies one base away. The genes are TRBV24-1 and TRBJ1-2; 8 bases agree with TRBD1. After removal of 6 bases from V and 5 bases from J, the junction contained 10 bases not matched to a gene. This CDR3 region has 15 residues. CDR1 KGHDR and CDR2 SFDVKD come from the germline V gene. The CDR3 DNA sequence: TGTGCCACCAGTAAACCGGGACAGGCAAAATATGGCTACACCTTC. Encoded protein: CATSKPGQAKYGYTF.

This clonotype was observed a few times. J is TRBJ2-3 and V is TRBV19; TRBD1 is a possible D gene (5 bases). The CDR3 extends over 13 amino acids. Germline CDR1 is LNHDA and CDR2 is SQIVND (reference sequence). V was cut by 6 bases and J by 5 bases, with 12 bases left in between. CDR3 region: CASRGQPIDTQYF. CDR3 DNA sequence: TGTGCCAGTAGGGGGCAGCCTATAGATACGCAGTATTTT. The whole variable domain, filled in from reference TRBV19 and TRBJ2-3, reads DGGITQSPKYLFRKEGQNVTLSCEQNLNHDAMYWYRQDPGQGLRLIYYSQIVNDFQKGDIAEGYSVSREKKESFPLTVTSAQKNPTAFYLCASRGQPIDTQYFGPGTRLTVL.

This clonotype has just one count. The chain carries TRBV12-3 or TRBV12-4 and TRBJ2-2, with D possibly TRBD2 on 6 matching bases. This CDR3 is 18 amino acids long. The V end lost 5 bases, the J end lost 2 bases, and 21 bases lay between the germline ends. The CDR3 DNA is TGTGCCAGCAGTACCGTGGGGACTCTAAATCTTAACACCGGGGAGCTGTTTTTT. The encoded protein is CASSTVGTLNLNTGELFF.

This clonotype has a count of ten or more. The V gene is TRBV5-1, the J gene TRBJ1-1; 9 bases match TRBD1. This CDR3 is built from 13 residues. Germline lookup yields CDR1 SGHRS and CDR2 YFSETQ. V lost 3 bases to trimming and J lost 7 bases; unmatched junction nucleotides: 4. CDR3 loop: CASSSGTGLEAFF. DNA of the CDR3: TGCGCCAGCAGCTCGGGGACAGGGCTTGAAGCTTTCTTT. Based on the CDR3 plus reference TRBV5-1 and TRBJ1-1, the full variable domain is KAGVTQTPRYLIKTRGQQVTLSCSPISGHRSVSWYQQTPGQGLQFLFEYFSETQRNKGNFPGRFSGRQFSNSRSEMNVSTLELGDSALYLCASSSGTGLEAFFGQGTRLTVV.

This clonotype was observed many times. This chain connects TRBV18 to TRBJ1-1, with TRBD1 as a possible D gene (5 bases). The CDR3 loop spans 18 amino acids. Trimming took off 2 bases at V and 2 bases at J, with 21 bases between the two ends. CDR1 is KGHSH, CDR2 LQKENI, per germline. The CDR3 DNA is TGTGCCAGCTCACCAAGGGACGCGGGAGGGTACGATAACACTGAAGCTTTCTTT. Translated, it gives CASSPRDAGGYDNTEAFF.

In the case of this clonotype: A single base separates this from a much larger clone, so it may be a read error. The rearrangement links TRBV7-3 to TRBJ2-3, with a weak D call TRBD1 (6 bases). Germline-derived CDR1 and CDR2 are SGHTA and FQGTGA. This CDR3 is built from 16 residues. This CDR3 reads CASSYSPGQRADTLYF. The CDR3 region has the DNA TGTGCCAGCAGCTATTCGCCGGGACAACGCGCAGATACGCTGTATTTT.

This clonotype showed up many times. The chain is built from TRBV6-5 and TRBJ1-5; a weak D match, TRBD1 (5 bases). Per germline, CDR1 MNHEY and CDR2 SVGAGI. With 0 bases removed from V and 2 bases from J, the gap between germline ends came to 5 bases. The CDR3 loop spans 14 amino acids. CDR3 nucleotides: TGTGCCAGCAGTTACTCGGGGCGCAATCAGCCCCAGCATTTT. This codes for CASSYSGRNQPQHF.

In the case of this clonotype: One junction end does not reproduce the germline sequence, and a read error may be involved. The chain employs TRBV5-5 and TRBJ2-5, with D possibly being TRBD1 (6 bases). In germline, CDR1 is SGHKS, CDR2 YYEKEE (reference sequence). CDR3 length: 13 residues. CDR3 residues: CASSLDRAETQSF. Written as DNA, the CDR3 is TGTGCCAGCAGCTTGGACAGGGCGGAGACCCAGTCCTTC.

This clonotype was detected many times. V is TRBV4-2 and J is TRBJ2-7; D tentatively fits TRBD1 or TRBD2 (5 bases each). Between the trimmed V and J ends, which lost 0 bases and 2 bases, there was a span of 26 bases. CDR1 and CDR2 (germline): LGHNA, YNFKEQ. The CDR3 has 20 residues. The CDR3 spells CASSQEGLSQGPPSTYEQYF. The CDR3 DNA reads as TGTGCCAGCAGCCAAGAAGGATTGTCCCAGGGACCCCCCTCTACCTACGAGCAGTACTTC.

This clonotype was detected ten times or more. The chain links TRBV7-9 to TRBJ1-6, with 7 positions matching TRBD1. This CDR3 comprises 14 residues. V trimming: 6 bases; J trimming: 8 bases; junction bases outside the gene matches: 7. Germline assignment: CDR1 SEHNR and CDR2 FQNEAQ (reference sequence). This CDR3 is CASRPQGKDSPLHF. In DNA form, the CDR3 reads TGTGCCAGCAGACCACAGGGGAAGGATTCACCCCTCCACTTT.

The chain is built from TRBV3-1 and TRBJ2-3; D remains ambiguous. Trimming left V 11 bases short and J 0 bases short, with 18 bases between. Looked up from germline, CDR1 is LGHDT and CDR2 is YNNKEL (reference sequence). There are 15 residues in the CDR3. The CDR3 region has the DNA TGTGCCTGCTGCCACCGGGCACCTAGCACAGATACGCAGTATTTT. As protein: CACCHRAPSTDTQYF.